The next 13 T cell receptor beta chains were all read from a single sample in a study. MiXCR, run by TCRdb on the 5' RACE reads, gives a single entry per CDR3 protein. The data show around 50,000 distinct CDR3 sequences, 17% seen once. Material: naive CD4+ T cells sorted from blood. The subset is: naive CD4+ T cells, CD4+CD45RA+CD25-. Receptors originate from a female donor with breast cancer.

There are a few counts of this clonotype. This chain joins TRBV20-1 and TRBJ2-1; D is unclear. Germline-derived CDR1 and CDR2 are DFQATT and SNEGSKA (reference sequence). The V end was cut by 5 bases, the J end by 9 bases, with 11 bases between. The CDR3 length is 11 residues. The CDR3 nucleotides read TGCAGTGCTTCCCGTTTGTTTGAGCAGTTCTTC. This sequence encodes CSASRLFEQFF.

CDR3: CSVEGWAGGADTEAFF. In DNA form, the CDR3 reads TGCAGCGTTGAAGGGTGGGCAGGGGGCGCGGACACTGAAGCTTTCTTT. V usage is TRBV29-1 and J usage is TRBJ1-1, with 8 bases that match TRBD1. Germline CDR1 SQVTM, CDR2 ANQGSEA. The CDR3 contains 16 residues. After removal of 1 base from V and 3 bases from J, the junction contained 10 bases not matched to a gene.

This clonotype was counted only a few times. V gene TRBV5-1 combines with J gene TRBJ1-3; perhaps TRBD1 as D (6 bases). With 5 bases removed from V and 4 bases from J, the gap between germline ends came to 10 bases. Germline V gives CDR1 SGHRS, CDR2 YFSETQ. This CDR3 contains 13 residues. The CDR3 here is CASRSGAGNTIYF. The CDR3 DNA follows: TGCGCCAGCAGGTCAGGGGCCGGAAACACCATATATTTT.

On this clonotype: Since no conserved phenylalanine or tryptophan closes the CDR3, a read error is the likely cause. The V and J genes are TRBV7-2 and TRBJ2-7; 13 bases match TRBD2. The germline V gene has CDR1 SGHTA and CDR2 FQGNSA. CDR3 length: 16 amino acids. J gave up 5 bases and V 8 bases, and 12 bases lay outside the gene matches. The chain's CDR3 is CASQPITSGRAHEQYS. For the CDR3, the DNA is TGTGCCAGCCAACCGATTACTAGCGGGAGGGCCCACGAGCAGTACTCC.

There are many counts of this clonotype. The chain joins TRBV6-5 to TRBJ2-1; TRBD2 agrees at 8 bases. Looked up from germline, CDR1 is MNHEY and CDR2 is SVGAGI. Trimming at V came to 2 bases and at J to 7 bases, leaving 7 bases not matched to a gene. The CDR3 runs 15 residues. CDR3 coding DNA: TGTGCCAGCAGTTACGGGCAGCGGGGGAGTAATGAGCAGTTCTTC. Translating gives CASSYGQRGSNEQFF.

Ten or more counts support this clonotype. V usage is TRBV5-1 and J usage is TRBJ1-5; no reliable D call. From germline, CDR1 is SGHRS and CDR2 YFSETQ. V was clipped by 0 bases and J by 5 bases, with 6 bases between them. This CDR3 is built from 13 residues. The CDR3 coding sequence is TGCGCCAGCAGCTTGGGGACTGATCAGCCCCAGCATTTT. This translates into CASSLGTDQPQHF.

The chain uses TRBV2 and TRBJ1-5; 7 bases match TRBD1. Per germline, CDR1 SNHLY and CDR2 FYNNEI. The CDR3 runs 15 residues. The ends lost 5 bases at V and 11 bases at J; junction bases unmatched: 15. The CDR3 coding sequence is TGTGCCAGCAGTCTACAGGGGTTGGATAGGGAGACCCAGCATTTT. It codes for CASSLQGLDRETQHF.

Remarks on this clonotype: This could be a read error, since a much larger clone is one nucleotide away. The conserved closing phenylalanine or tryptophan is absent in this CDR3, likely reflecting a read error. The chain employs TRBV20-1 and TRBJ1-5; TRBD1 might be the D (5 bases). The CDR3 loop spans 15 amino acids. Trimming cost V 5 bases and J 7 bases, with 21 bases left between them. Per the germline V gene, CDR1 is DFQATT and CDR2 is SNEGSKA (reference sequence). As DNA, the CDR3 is TGCAGTGCTTCCATCCAAGCTGGGGGTCAACAGCCCCAGCATGTT. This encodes CSASIQAGGQQPQHV.

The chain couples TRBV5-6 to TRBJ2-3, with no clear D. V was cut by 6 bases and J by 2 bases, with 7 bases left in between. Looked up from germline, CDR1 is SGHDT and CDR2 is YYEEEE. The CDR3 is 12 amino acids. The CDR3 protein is CASNQNTDTQYF. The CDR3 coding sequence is TGTGCCAGCAACCAGAACACAGATACGCAGTATTTT.

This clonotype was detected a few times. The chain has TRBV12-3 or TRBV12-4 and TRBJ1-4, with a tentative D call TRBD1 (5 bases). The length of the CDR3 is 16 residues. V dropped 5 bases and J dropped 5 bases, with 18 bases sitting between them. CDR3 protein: CASSAPSQGSNEKLFF. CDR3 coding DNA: TGTGCCAGCAGTGCCCCTTCCCAGGGATCCAATGAAAAACTGTTTTTT.

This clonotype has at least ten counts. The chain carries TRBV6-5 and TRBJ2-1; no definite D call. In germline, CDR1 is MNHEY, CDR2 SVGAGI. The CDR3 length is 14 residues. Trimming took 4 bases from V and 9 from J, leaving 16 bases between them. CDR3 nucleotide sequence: TGTGCCAGCAGTTCCAGGCCCCCCCGAACTGAGCAGTTCTTC. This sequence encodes CASSSRPPRTEQFF.

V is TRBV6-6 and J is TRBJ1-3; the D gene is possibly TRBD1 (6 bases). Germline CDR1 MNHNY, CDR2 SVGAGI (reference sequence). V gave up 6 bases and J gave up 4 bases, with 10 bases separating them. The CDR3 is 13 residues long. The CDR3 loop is CASRTGPGNTIYF. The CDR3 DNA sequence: TGTGCCAGCAGAACAGGGCCCGGAAACACCATATATTTT.

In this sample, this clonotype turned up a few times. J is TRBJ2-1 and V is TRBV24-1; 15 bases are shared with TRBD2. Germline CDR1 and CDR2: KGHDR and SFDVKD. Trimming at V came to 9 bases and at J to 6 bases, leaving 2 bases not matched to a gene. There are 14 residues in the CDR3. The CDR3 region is CATGTSGGRNEQFF. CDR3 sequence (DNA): TGTGCCACCGGGACTAGCGGGGGGCGCAATGAGCAGTTCTTC.